What follows is one T cell receptor (beta chain) and its context. A junction boundary mismatches the germline segment, possibly from a read error. Germline CDR1 is MNHEY and CDR2 is SVGAGI. The CDR3 has 15 residues. The sort gate was single viable CD3+CD4+CD8-CD45RO+ cells for memory CD4+ T cells. These data are taken from a study of memory CD4+ T cells and cytomegalovirus serostatus. Clones were read by immunoSEQ multiplex PCR, and TCRdb kept only the in-frame ones, dropping some. The data hold some 45,000 clones, with roughly 72% observed a single time. The TCR sequence derives from an adult in good health and CMV-seropositive. The sequenced material came from memory CD4+ T cells from blood. The rearrangement links TRBV6-5 to TRBJ2-5, with 8 bases identical to TRBD1. CDR3 loop: CASSYWQGARETQYF. The DNA of the CDR3 is TGTGCCAGCAGCTACTGGCAGGGGGCGAGAGAGACCCAGTACTTC.